This T cell receptor beta chain was captured in a study of T cell clonality in common variable immunodeficiency (dated by TCRdb to the mid-2010s). Overall results and qualifications from the work: Although equal DNA input was used, an average of approximately 82,000 unique sequences per sample was obtained for controls, compared with 30,000 to 35,000 for CVID samples. Increased TCRbeta clonality was found in CVID subjects compared with healthy controls (t-test p = 0.018), with the increase being most characteristic of about a third of subjects. Correlations between repertoire features and clinical complications were limited by patient heterogeneity within the CVID cohort. Fewer deletions and N-nucleotide insertions were reportedly observed in CVID TCRbeta sequences, and highly modified clones with 13 or more V deletions were reportedly absent from CVID TCRbeta sequences. CVID subjects shared fewer TCRbeta clones with each other than healthy controls did (p < 0.0001). According to the authors, figuring out what caused the increased clonality in CVID would require sequencing the repertoires of T cell subpopulations.

CVID was diagnosed by standard criteria: serum IgG, IgA and/or IgM reduced below normal range, plus specific antibody deficiency. There were almost 45 subjects in the CVID group (around 15 female and 30 or so male), ranging in age from about 9 to 65 years, with a mean age of around 39. Most of the CVID patients and most of the healthy controls were of Caucasian heritage. All CVID subjects had received replacement immunoglobulin therapy for at least one year at the time of study participation. At the time of blood collection, no CVID subject was ill or was being treated with immunomodulatory or immunosuppressive medication. From each donor, about 4.5 to 9 ml of heparinized peripheral whole blood was collected. Genomic DNA from adults with common variable immune deficiency (CVID) and from healthy adult controls was the source for sequencing TCRbeta CDR3 repertoires. To isolate peripheral blood mononuclear cells, diluted blood was subjected to density centrifugation over Hypaque 1077 or Ficoll-Paque. Genomic DNA was extracted from unsorted mononuclear cells by Qiagen column purification or by a centrifugation-based method.

Ten or more counts support this clone. The target of this receptor is not known. The read finishes 3 residues shy of the CDR3 end, and the germline J gene is used to complete it. CDR1 DFQATT and CDR2 SNEGSKA were looked up in the germline V gene (reference sequence). Relative to germline, V is missing 3 bases and J is missing 5 bases, with 14 bases of the junction outside any gene match. The CDR3 runs 17 residues from the cysteine to the phenylalanine. Shown are 42 bases from within the CDR3, in frame from base 1. For sequencing input, CVID and control samples contributed equivalent amounts of genomic DNA. For every sample, a 60 bp segment covering the rearranged TCRbeta CDR3 region was amplified and then sequenced. The immunoSEQ assay, a bias-corrected multiplex PCR combined with high-throughput sequencing, was used to amplify TCRbeta. In the paper's pipeline: Every unique nucleotide sequence counted as a clone and was annotated with V, D and J genes, copy number and frequency. Sequences were labeled productive if in frame, and non-productive if out of frame or containing stop codons. As previously described, clonality was calculated on the basis of Shannon's entropy. Mean CDR3 Kyte-Doolittle hydropathy was derived from the predicted amino acid sequences of productive clones. Using the R hclust function, scaled V gene usage was clustered hierarchically with Manhattan distance and complete linkage. Clone sharing by CDR3 amino acid sequence was assessed by resampling 12 repertoires per group over 100 rounds. The repertoires were searched for approximately 70 published EBV-specific and 200 to 300 published CMV-specific TCRbeta sequences. Analysis left out a couple of CVID samples that produced under 10,000 sequences, so 40 to 45 CVID repertoires remained. What TCRdb holds here is the immuneACCESS table cut down to in-frame rearrangements. Part of the clones is not present; checked against another copy, under half of the missing clones reflect an unresolved V gene, and the others are unexplained. The DNA gave D and trimming, while V, J and clone size come from that table. This sample contains over 20,000 clones, none of which is a singleton. Approximately 3.9% of the sample rests with the top ten.

The clonotype was recovered from a human donor with common variable immunodeficiency. This chain joins TRBV20-1 to TRBJ2-5, with TRBD2 matching 11 junction bases. Sequencing input: peripheral blood mononuclear cells. The CDR3 protein: CSARPRSSGRIGETQYF. The sequenced CDR3 bases are TGCAGTGCTAGGCCCCGTTCTAGCGGGAGGATCGGGGAGACC.